This T cell receptor beta chain was documented in a study of blood T cell repertoires in COVID-19. Whole-study context: The United States, Italy and Spain were the sources of the acute and convalescent COVID-19 samples. PBMCs, B-cell-depleted T cells, or T cells provided the cDNA or gDNA that made up the material.

Original handling: It was from reference gene primer amplification that nucleated cell counts were estimated. Here immunoSEQ multiplex PCR was the method, and the copy in TCRdb shows in-frame clones only, minus some. That table gives V, J and clone size, and the DNA gave D and trimming. The sample holds 150,000 to 200,000 clones, 90% seen once. Looked up from germline, CDR1 is MNHEY and CDR2 is SVGAGI. Trimming shortened V by 2 bases and J by 4 bases, and 8 bases separated the two germline ends. The CDR3 runs 13 residues. The genes are TRBV6-5 and TRBJ1-2; tentative D call: TRBD1 (6 bases). Sequenced: peripheral blood. The receptor comes from a man aged 45-60 years with acute or convalescent COVID-19. In nucleotides, the CDR3 is TGTGCCAGCAGTTACCGACAGGCCTATGGCTACACCTTC. Encoded protein: CASSYRQAYGYTF.